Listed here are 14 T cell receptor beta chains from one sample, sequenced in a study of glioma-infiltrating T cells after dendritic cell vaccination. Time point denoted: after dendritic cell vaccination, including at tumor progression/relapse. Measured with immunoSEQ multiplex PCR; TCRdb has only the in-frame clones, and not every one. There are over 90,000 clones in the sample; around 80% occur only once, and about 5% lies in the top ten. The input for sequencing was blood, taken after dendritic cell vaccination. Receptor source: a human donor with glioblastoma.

This chain's CDR3 is CASSFGGLAGGTEQYF. DNA for the CDR3: TGTGCCAGCAGCTTCGGGGGACTAGCGGGAGGTACCGAGCAGTACTTC. The rearrangement links TRBV7-8 to TRBJ2-7; 15 nucleotides line up with TRBD2. After removal of 3 bases from V and 6 bases from J, the junction contained 6 bases not matched to a gene. CDR1 SGHVS and CDR2 FQNEAQ come from the germline V gene. The CDR3 covers 16 residues. The whole variable domain, filled in from reference TRBV7-8 and TRBJ2-7, reads GAGVSQSPRYKVAKRGQDVALRCDPISGHVSLFWYQQALGQGPEFLTYFQNEAQLDKSGLPSDRFFAERPEGSVSTLKIQRTQQEDSAVYLCASSFGGLAGGTEQYFGPGTRLTVT.

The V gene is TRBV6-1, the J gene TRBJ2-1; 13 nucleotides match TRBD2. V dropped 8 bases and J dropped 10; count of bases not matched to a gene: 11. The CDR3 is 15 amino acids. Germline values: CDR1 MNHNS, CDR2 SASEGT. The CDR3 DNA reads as TGTGCCAGCCGAAGACTAGCGGGAGGCCCCGGCGAGCAGTTCTTC. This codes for CASRRLAGGPGEQFF.

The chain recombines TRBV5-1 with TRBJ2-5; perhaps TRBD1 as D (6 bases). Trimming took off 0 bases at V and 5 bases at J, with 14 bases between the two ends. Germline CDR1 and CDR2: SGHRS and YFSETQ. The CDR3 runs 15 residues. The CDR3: CASSLVGQGPETQYF. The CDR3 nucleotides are TGCGCCAGCAGCTTGGTTGGGCAGGGGCCGGAGACCCAGTACTTC.

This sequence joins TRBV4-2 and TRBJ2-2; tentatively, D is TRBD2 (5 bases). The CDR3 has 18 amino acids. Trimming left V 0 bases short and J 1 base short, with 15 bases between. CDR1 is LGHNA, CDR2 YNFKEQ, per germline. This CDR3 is CASSQDDVAAVNTGELFF. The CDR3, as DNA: TGTGCCAGCAGCCAAGATGACGTCGCAGCGGTGAACACCGGGGAGCTGTTTTTT.

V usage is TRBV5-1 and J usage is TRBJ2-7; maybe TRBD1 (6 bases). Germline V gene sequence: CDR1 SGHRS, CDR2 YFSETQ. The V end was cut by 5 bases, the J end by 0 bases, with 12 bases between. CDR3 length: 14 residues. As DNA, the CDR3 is TGCGCCAGCAGTAGGACAGCGAGCTCCTACGAGCAGTACTTC. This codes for CASSRTASSYEQYF.

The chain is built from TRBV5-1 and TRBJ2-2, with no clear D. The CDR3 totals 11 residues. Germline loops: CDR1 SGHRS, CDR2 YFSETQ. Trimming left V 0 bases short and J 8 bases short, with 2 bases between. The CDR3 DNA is TGCGCCAGCAGCTTGGCGGGGGAGCTGTTTTTT. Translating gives CASSLAGELFF.

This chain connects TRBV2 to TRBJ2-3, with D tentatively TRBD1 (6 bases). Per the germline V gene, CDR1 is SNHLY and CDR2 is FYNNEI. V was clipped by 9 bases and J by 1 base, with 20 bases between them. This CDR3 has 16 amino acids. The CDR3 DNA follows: TGTGCCAGTGTTGTCAGGGGCCTCCTCGGCACAGATACGCAGTATTTT. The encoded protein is CASVVRGLLGTDTQYF.

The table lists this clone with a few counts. CDR3 loop: CASRGQRNEKLFF. The CDR3 DNA follows: TGTGCCAGCAGGGGACAGAGAAATGAAAAACTGTTTTTT. The chain employs TRBV14 and TRBJ1-4, with 7 positions matching TRBD1. V trimming: 6 bases; J trimming: 5 bases; junction bases outside the gene matches: 3. The germline V gene has CDR1 SGHDN and CDR2 FVKESK. CDR3 size: 13 residues.

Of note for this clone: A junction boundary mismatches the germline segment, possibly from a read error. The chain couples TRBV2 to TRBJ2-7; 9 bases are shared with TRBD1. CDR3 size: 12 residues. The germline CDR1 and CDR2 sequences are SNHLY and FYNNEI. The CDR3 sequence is CASRGTGTGFFF. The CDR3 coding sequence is TGTGCCAGCAGGGGGACCGGGACAGGGTTTTTCTTC. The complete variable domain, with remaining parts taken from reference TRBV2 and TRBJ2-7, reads EPEVTQTPSHQVTQMGQEVILRCVPISNHLYFYWYRQILGQKVEFLVSFYNNEISEKSEIFDDQFSVERPDGSNFTLKIRSTKLEDSAMYFCASRGTGTGFFFGPGTRLTVT.

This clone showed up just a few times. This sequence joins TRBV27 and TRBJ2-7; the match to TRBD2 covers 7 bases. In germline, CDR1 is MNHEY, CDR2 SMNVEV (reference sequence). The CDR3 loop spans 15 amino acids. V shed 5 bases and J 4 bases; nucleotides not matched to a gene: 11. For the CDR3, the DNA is TGTGCCAGCAGTACAGCGGGGATGCGCGTTTACGAGCAGTACTTC. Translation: CASSTAGMRVYEQYF.

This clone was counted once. CDR3 protein: CASSNSRGQETQYF. The CDR3 DNA reads TGTGCCAGCAGCAACAGCCGGGGCCAAGAGACCCAGTACTTC. This chain connects TRBV11-2 to TRBJ2-5; D perhaps matches TRBD2 (5 bases). The germline V and J ends were trimmed by 5 bases and 1 base, with 11 bases remaining between them. This CDR3 has 14 residues. Germline assignment: CDR1 SGHAT and CDR2 FQNNGV.

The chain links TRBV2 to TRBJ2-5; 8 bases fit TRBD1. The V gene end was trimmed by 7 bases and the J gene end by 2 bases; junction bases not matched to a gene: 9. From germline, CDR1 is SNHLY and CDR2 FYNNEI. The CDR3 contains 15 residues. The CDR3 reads CASTWTGLGQETQYF. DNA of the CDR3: TGTGCCAGCACCTGGACAGGGTTAGGGCAAGAGACCCAGTACTTC.

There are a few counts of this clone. The DNA of the CDR3 is TGTGCCATCAGCCAGACCCTCGGGGAGACCCAGTACTTC. Residues: CAISQTLGETQYF. The chain couples TRBV10-3 to TRBJ2-5; D unclear. Germline-derived CDR1 and CDR2 are ENHRY and SYGVKD. The CDR3 consists of 13 residues. Trimming removed 6 bases from V and 5 bases from J, with 13 bases in between.

Written as DNA, the CDR3 is TGTGCCAGCAGCCCAAGACAGGGGGCGGCCCATAACTATGGCTACACCTTC. Amino acid sequence: CASSPRQGAAHNYGYTF. The chain has TRBV7-9 and TRBJ1-2; TRBD1 aligns across 10 bases. Germline values: CDR1 SEHNR, CDR2 FQNEAQ (reference sequence). V shed 5 bases, J shed 1 base, and the junction held 10 bases outside the gene matches. CDR3 size: 17 residues.